The 12 T cell receptor beta chains in this list originate from one sample, sequenced in a study of blood T cell repertoires in COVID-19. Method: immunoSEQ multiplex PCR; TCRdb's copy keeps in-frame clones and lacks some. The sample consists of under 400,000 clones, about 86% of them appearing once. Sequences were obtained from PBMCs or T cells enriched from blood (not recorded which). The receptors derive from a middle-aged woman with acute COVID-19.

As for this clone: The same CDR3 is also encoded by other DNA sequences in this sample. This chain joins TRBV7-2 and TRBJ1-5, with 7 positions matching TRBD1. The germline V gene has CDR1 SGHTA and CDR2 FQGNSA. V lost 1 base, J lost 2 bases, and 5 bases stayed unmatched. The CDR3 contains 16 residues. The CDR3 DNA sequence: TGTGCCAGCAGCTTAGTCACAGGGGCTGGCAATCAGCCCCAGCATTTT. It translates to CASSLVTGAGNQPQHF. Filled out from reference TRBV7-2 and TRBJ1-5, the complete variable domain reads GAGVSQSPSNKVTEKGKDVELRCDPISGHTALYWYRQSLGQGLEFLIYFQGNSAPDKSGLPSDRFSAERTGGSVSTLTIQRTQQEDSAVYLCASSLVTGAGNQPQHFGDGTRLSIL.

The rearrangement uses TRBV6-1 and TRBJ1-3; 7 nucleotides align to TRBD1. Trimming removed 4 bases from V and 4 bases from J; junction bases left unmatched: 10. The CDR3 covers 16 residues. Germline assignment: CDR1 MNHNS and CDR2 SASEGT. As DNA, the CDR3 is TGTGCCAGCAGTGCGGGGACAGAACTCACGGGAAACACCATATATTTT. Its protein is CASSAGTELTGNTIYF.

The chain is built from TRBV18 and TRBJ2-7, with TRBD1 matching 9 bases. Germline loops: CDR1 KGHSH, CDR2 LQKENI. Trimming removed 2 bases from V and 4 bases from J; junction bases left unmatched: 9. This CDR3 spans 16 amino acids. The CDR3 sequence: CASSPITGGLGYEQYF. The CDR3 bases are TGTGCCAGCTCACCAATAACAGGGGGCCTAGGGTACGAGCAGTACTTC.

This chain connects TRBV6-2 or TRBV6-3 to TRBJ1-1, with TRBD1 matching over 9 bases. The CDR3 spans 14 residues. J lost 4 bases, V lost 4 bases, and 4 bases had no gene match. Germline lookup yields CDR1 MNHEY and CDR2 SVGEGT. CDR3 DNA: TGTGCCAGCAGTTCGGGACAGGGCTTCACTGAAGCTTTCTTT. Protein sequence: CASSSGQGFTEAFF.

This clone was seen once. This chain links TRBV6-5 with TRBJ2-3; the match to TRBD1 covers 8 bases. CDR1 and CDR2 (germline): MNHEY, SVGAGI. This CDR3 comprises 14 residues. The V and J ends lost 10 bases and 4 bases, in that order; junction bases with no gene match: 10. CDR3 in amino acids: CAKPRDRKADTQYF. The CDR3 DNA reads TGTGCCAAACCTCGGGACAGGAAAGCAGATACGCAGTATTTT.

This chain uses TRBV28 with TRBJ2-7, with 10 bases fitting TRBD1. The CDR3 contains 14 residues. Germline CDR1 is MDHEN and CDR2 is SYDVKM. V was pared by 7 bases and J by 7 bases, with 10 bases of the junction left unmatched. As DNA, the CDR3 is TGTGCCAGCAATGACAGGGGGCAAATGTGGGAGCAGTACTTC. Its protein is CASNDRGQMWEQYF.

The chain carries TRBV5-1 and TRBJ2-7; TRBD2 matches 10 bases. This CDR3 is built from 16 residues. With V trimmed by 1 base and J by 2 bases, 6 bases remained unmatched. From germline, CDR1 is SGHRS and CDR2 YFSETQ. The DNA for the CDR3 is TGCGCCAGCAGCTTGAGTCTAGCGGGAGCCACCTACGAGCAGTACTTC. Translated, it gives CASSLSLAGATYEQYF. Full variable domain (remainder filled in from reference TRBV5-1 and TRBJ2-7): KAGVTQTPRYLIKTRGQQVTLSCSPISGHRSVSWYQQTPGQGLQFLFEYFSETQRNKGNFPGRFSGRQFSNSRSEMNVSTLELGDSALYLCASSLSLAGATYEQYFGPGTRLTVT.

V and J are TRBV7-9 and TRBJ1-2, with 11 nucleotides matching TRBD1. V shed 5 bases and J 3 bases; nucleotides not matched to a gene: 8. CDR3 length: 16 residues. CDR1 and CDR2 (germline): SEHNR, FQNEAQ (reference sequence). The CDR3 coding sequence is TGTGCCAGCAGCCCGAGGACAGGGGGCTCGGACTATGGCTACACCTTC. Its protein is CASSPRTGGSDYGYTF.

The CDR3 sequence is CASSPRQGPNNEQFF. In nucleotides, the CDR3 is TGTGCCAGCAGCCCACGACAGGGCCCTAACAATGAGCAGTTCTTC. The chain joins TRBV7-2 to TRBJ2-1, with 7 bases identical to TRBD1. CDR1 and CDR2 (germline): SGHTA, FQGNSA. The CDR3 length is 15 residues. With V trimmed by 5 bases and J by 5 bases, 9 bases remained unmatched.

The V call is TRBV6-4, the J call TRBJ1-5, with D perhaps matching TRBD1 (5 bases). Trimming took 0 bases from V and 4 from J, leaving 19 bases between them. The germline gives CDR1 MRHNA, CDR2 SNTAGT. There are 18 residues in the CDR3. CDR3 nucleotide sequence: TGTGCCAGCAGTGACTCGAAACCCCTTCGGGGGAGAAATCAGCCCCAGCATTTT. This gives the protein CASSDSKPLRGRNQPQHF.

The rearrangement links TRBV19 to TRBJ2-5; 8 bases line up with TRBD2. The trim removed 5 bases at V and 5 bases at J, leaving 13 bases unmatched. Germline lookup yields CDR1 LNHDA and CDR2 SQIVND (reference sequence). The CDR3 loop spans 16 amino acids. The CDR3 coding sequence is TGTGCCAGTAGTGTAGCAGCGGGAGTTAAAAGGGAGACCCAGTACTTC. This sequence encodes CASSVAAGVKRETQYF.

This clone came up once. The chain links TRBV5-6 to TRBJ1-1; possible D gene TRBD1, 5 bases. This CDR3 is built from 15 residues. Germline V gene data show CDR1 as SGHDT and CDR2 as YYEEEE. Trimming removed 1 base at V and 0 bases at J, with 10 bases between. The CDR3 loop is CASSLSPGLNTEAFF. CDR3 nucleotides: TGTGCCAGCAGCTTGAGCCCAGGGTTGAACACTGAAGCTTTCTTT.